The T cell receptor beta chain described here comes from a study of OX40 agonist ivuxolimab in advanced cancers. Study-level background: Ivuxolimab was an agonistic, fully human IgG2 monoclonal antibody directed against OX40 (CD134), a costimulatory receptor. Peripheral TCRbeta sequencing was intended to test whether TCR sequence diversity was altered and clonal T-cell expansion was caused by ivuxolimab. Prior anti-PD-1, anti-PD-L1 or anti-CTLA-4 therapy was permitted, and checkpoint inhibitors had been received by roughly two fifths of dose-escalation patients. Intravenous ivuxolimab was administered to patients every 2 weeks at six dose levels: 0.01, 0.1, 0.3, 1.5, 3 and 10 mg/kg. Of the roughly 54 dose-escalation patients, hepatocellular carcinoma was present in some 19, melanoma in approximately 15, renal cell carcinoma in 9 and head and neck cancer in 9. The dose-escalation cohort was 80% to 90% male with a mean age of 60 years, ranging from about 20 to 85. The monotherapy dose-escalation portion (N of about 47 patients) of the phase I ivuxolimab trial is reported in the paper. Partial responses occurred in three dose-escalation patients: two with cutaneous melanoma and one with hepatocellular carcinoma. Findings and caveats that apply to the study as a whole: Low levels of normalized T-cell clonal expansion were also seen in some nonresponding patients. On average, CD8+ T cells showed more expanded clones than CD4+ T cells after ivuxolimab. The antigen specificity of the clonally expanded peripheral T cells was not determined. In partial responders in the 0.1-3.0 mg/kg groups, normalized peripheral clonal expansion was found to be among the lowest, especially among CD8+ T cells. Clonal expansion of both CD4+ and CD8+ blood T cells was observed from baseline to week 6 at doses 0.1 to 3.0 mg/kg.

V loses 5 bases at its end and J loses 5 bases; junction bases beyond the gene matches: 23. The germline V gene (reference sequence) gives CDR1 as PRHDT and CDR2 as FYEKMQ. From the cysteine through the phenylalanine, the CDR3 covers 19 amino acids. Just the 57-base CDR3 DNA is kept, in frame starting at base 1. For sequencing of the TCRbeta CDR3 region, genomic DNA was extracted from the sorted cells. The immunoSEQ Assay was used to sequence the TCRbeta CDR3 regions. TCRdb retrieved this table from immuneACCESS and kept in-frame rearrangements only. Not all clones are present; in checked studies, unresolved V genes account for under half, and no reason is known for the remainder. For this sample the table gives 27,000 or so clones, of which 83% were detected only once. The ten largest account for around 12% of the sample. Remarks on this clone: Its cognate antigen has yet to be identified. The sample holds no much larger clone one base away, and base qualities are not on file.

Patients with a history of autoimmune disease or receiving systemic immunosuppression were excluded from the trial. Peripheral blood for TCR sequencing was collected from all dose cohorts at baseline, on cycle 4 day 1, and on cycle 7 day 1. Samples came from an open-label, multicenter, first-in-human phase I dose-escalation trial of ivuxolimab. Adults with locally advanced or metastatic head and neck squamous cell, hepatocellular, melanoma or renal cell carcinoma were enrolled in the trial. CD4+ and CD8+ T cells were sorted separately from peripheral blood before TCR sequencing. This TCR derives from an adult with an advanced solid tumor such as melanoma, head and neck, liver or kidney cancer. The sample was CD4+ or CD8+ T cells sorted from blood, taken in a trial of the OX40 agonist ivuxolimab. In this chain, TRBV13 is recombined with TRBJ2-5; TRBD2 matches 7 bases in the middle. The base sequence is TGTGCCAGCAGCAAATTAGGGGCCATCCTGACTAGCCGGAGGGAGACCCAGTACTTC. It encodes CASSKLGAILTSRRETQYF.